This entry lists 14 T cell receptor beta chains sequenced from one sample in a study of T-cell reconstitution after alpha-beta-depleted transplantation in children. These receptors' targets are unknown. Preparation of the TCRbeta library was carried out with unique molecular identifiers. Via MiXCR, TCRdb re-called the PCR reads, giving one row per CDR3 protein. The sample includes approximately 300,000 distinct CDR3 sequences, over 7.5% of them seen just once. General observations from the study: Most T-cell counts and diversity one year after the transplant came from T cells that were newly produced.

Specimen: peripheral blood, collected 360 days after TCRalphabeta/CD19-depleted stem cell transplant. The receptors were sampled from a female patient aged 2 to 10 who had a stem cell transplant for Fanconi anemia, so the T cells may come from the graft donor.

This clonotype was seen many times. V usage is TRBV28 and J usage is TRBJ1-4; TRBD1 aligns across 7 bases. The germline V gene has CDR1 MDHEN and CDR2 SYDVKM. The V and J ends lost 2 bases and 8 bases, in that order; junction bases with no gene match: 14. The CDR3 length is 17 residues. Written as DNA, the CDR3 is TGTGCCAGCAGTTTAGGGCCCCCGACAGGGTCGGGAGAAAAACTGTTTTTT. Protein: CASSLGPPTGSGEKLFF.

The rearrangement uses TRBV25-1 and TRBJ2-7; 7 nucleotides match TRBD2. This CDR3 has 13 amino acids. Germline-derived CDR1 and CDR2 are MGHDK and SYGVNS. J was trimmed by 5 bases and V by 4 bases; bases with no gene match: 5. The CDR3 sequence: CASSVAGRDEQYF. The CDR3 DNA follows: TGTGCCAGCAGTGTGGCAGGGAGGGACGAGCAGTACTTC.

This clonotype was found a few times. The CDR3 DNA reads as TGTGCCAGCAGTTACGTCGCCGGGACAGGGGTCTCCTACGAGCAGTACGTC. Its translation: CASSYVAGTGVSYEQYV. This chain links TRBV6-2 or TRBV6-3 with TRBJ2-7; TRBD1 matches at 10 bases. V trimming: 2 bases; J trimming: 0 bases; junction bases outside the gene matches: 7. The CDR3 consists of 17 residues. Germline lookup yields CDR1 MNHEY and CDR2 SVGEGT.

At least ten counts were recorded for this clonotype. The chain links TRBV29-1 to TRBJ2-5, with 7 bases aligning to TRBD1. V was pared by 0 bases and J by 5 bases, with 6 bases of the junction left unmatched. CDR1 is SQVTM and CDR2 is ANQGSEA in the germline V gene. This CDR3 spans 14 amino acids. The CDR3 loop is CSVEDSGQMETQYF. The CDR3 bases are TGCAGCGTTGAAGACTCGGGACAGATGGAGACCCAGTACTTC.

This clonotype was observed many times. The chain is built from TRBV7-3 and TRBJ2-5, with D possibly being TRBD2 (5 bases). The CDR3 is 13 residues long. Germline V gene sequence: CDR1 SGHTA, CDR2 FQGTGA. With 0 bases removed from V and 3 bases from J, the gap between germline ends came to 5 bases. The CDR3 DNA sequence: TGTGCCAGCAGCTTAACGCGGGAAGAGACCCAGTACTTC. Amino acid sequence: CASSLTREETQYF.

This clonotype came up a few times. V usage is TRBV28 and J usage is TRBJ2-6; possibly TRBD1 for D (6 bases). The CDR3 totals 16 residues. V was trimmed by 6 bases and J by 4 bases, leaving 16 bases between them. From germline, CDR1 is MDHEN and CDR2 SYDVKM. As DNA, the CDR3 is TGTGCCAGCAGGCCGTTTAGGGGGTGGGGGGCCAACGTCCTGACTTTC. Its protein is CASRPFRGWGANVLTF.

Ten or more counts support this clonotype. The chain recombines TRBV9 with TRBJ2-7, with 8 bases fitting TRBD2. Trimming removed 2 bases from V and 5 bases from J; junction bases left unmatched: 3. CDR3 length: 13 residues. CDR1 is SGDLS, CDR2 YYNGEE, per germline. The CDR3 spells CASSVGLVHEQYF. The CDR3 DNA is TGTGCCAGCAGCGTGGGACTAGTCCACGAGCAGTACTTC.

This clonotype has ten or more counts. V and J are TRBV10-3 and TRBJ2-2, with 7 bases identical to TRBD1. V shed 5 bases, J shed 2 bases, and the junction held 17 bases outside the gene matches. The CDR3 spans 19 residues. Germline assignment: CDR1 ENHRY and CDR2 SYGVKD. Here the CDR3 reads CAISFPRQGESFNTGELFF. CDR3 sequence (DNA): TGTGCCATCAGTTTTCCCAGACAGGGAGAATCATTTAACACCGGGGAGCTGTTTTTT.

The V gene is TRBV5-5, the J gene TRBJ1-1; D is unresolved. CDR3 length: 18 residues. Trimming cost V 2 bases and J 1 base, with 21 bases left between them. Germline V gives CDR1 SGHKS, CDR2 YYEKEE (reference sequence). CDR3: CASSFGLFSGQRNTEAFF. The CDR3 DNA reads as TGTGCCAGCAGCTTTGGGCTTTTTTCCGGGCAGAGGAACACTGAAGCTTTCTTT. Drawing the rest from reference TRBV5-5 and TRBJ1-1, the complete variable domain is DAGVTQSPTHLIKTRGQQVTLRCSPISGHKSVSWYQQVLGQGPQFIFQYYEKEERGRGNFPDRFSARQFPNYSSELNVNALLLGDSALYLCASSFGLFSGQRNTEAFFGQGTRLTVV.

This clonotype showed up many times. CDR3 region: CASSPQGAQETQYF. CDR3 DNA: TGTGCCAGCTCACCACAGGGAGCCCAAGAGACCCAGTACTTC. The gene calls are TRBV18 and TRBJ2-5, with a tentative D call TRBD2 (5 bases). This CDR3 is 14 amino acids long. Looked up from germline, CDR1 is KGHSH and CDR2 is LQKENI. Trimming took off 1 base at V and 1 base at J, with 7 bases between the two ends.

The chain recombines TRBV7-9 with TRBJ1-2, with D unresolved. CDR3 size: 13 residues. V lost 3 bases, J lost 4 bases, and 9 bases lay in between. Germline CDR1 SEHNR, CDR2 FQNEAQ (reference sequence). The CDR3 nucleotides read TGTGCCAGCAGCTTCATAAACCTCTATGGCTACACCTTC. It yields the protein CASSFINLYGYTF.

This clonotype was seen once. The chain uses TRBV7-2 and TRBJ2-5; D not resolved. Germline CDR1 SGHTA, CDR2 FQGNSA. Trimming shortened V by 1 base and J by 5 bases, and 11 bases separated the two germline ends. CDR3 length: 14 amino acids. The CDR3 reads CASSLEVSRETQYF. CDR3 coding DNA: TGTGCCAGCAGCTTAGAGGTTAGCCGGGAGACCCAGTACTTC. The entire variable domain, with the rest obtained from reference TRBV7-2 and TRBJ2-5, is as follows: GAGVSQSPSNKVTEKGKDVELRCDPISGHTALYWYRQSLGQGLEFLIYFQGNSAPDKSGLPSDRFSAERTGGSVSTLTIQRTQQEDSAVYLCASSLEVSRETQYFGPGTRLLVL.

The chain is built from TRBV7-8 and TRBJ2-3; TRBD1 agrees at 8 bases. Unmatched junction bases numbered 10, after V lost 5 bases and J lost 0 bases. Germline values: CDR1 SGHVS, CDR2 FQNEAQ. The CDR3 length is 17 residues. CDR3 coding DNA: TGTGCCAGCAGCCTACACCTAGGACAGGGTAGCACAGATACGCAGTATTTT. Protein: CASSLHLGQGSTDTQYF.

This clonotype was recorded a few times. The chain has TRBV2 and TRBJ2-7; unclear D gene. Trimming cost V 4 bases and J 0 bases, with 10 bases left between them. Per germline, CDR1 SNHLY and CDR2 FYNNEI. CDR3 length equals 14 residues. The CDR3 here is CASSGRPSSYEQYF. The CDR3 coding sequence is TGTGCCAGCAGTGGCCGACCGAGCTCCTACGAGCAGTACTTC.